This TCR beta chain was profiled in a study of response to subunit inactivated influenza vaccine. TCRdb re-derived calls from the RT-PCR reads in MiXCR, one entry per CDR3 protein. The sample has 860,000 or so distinct CDR3 sequences, 21% seen once. Study-wide results and limits: It was the authors' suggestion that each seasonal influenza vaccination recruits few new T cells.

The V end lost 4 bases, the J end lost 4 bases, and 7 bases lay between the germline ends. This CDR3 is 12 amino acids long. Germline CDR1 reads SEHNR; CDR2 reads FQNEAQ (reference sequence). This clonotype was counted many times. Its antigen remains unknown. The receptor was isolated from a man in his fifties who received an inactivated influenza vaccine. The sample was PBMCs from blood, taken less than 6 days after vaccination. V is TRBV7-9 and J is TRBJ1-1, with D possibly being TRBD1 (6 bases). The chain's CDR3 is CASSSTGTEAFF. The CDR3 coding sequence is TGTGCCAGCAGCTCGACAGGCACTGAAGCTTTCTTT.